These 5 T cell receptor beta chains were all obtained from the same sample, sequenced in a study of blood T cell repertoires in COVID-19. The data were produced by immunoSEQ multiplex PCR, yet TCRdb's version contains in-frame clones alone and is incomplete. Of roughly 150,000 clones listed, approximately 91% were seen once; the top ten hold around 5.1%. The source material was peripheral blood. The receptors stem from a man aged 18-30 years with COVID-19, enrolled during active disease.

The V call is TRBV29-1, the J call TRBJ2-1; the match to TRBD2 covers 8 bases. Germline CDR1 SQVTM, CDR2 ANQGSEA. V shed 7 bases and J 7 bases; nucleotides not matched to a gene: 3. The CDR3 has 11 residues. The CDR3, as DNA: TGCAGCGGACTAGCGAAGAATGAGCAGTTCTTC. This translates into CSGLAKNEQFF.

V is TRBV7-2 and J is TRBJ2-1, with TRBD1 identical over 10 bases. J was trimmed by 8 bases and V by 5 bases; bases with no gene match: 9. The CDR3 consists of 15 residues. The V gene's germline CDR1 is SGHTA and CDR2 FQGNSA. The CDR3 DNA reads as TGTGCCAGCAGCCCCCGGGACAGGGGCTTATATGAGCAGTTCTTC. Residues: CASSPRDRGLYEQFF. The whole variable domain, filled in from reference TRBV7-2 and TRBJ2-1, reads GAGVSQSPSNKVTEKGKDVELRCDPISGHTALYWYRQSLGQGLEFLIYFQGNSAPDKSGLPSDRFSAERTGGSVSTLTIQRTQQEDSAVYLCASSPRDRGLYEQFFGPGTRLTVL.

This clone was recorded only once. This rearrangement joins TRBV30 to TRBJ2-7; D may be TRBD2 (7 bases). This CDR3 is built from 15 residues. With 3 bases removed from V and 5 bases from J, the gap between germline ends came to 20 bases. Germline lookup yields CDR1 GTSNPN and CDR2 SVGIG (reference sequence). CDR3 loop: CAWRRGLAGADEQYF. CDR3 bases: TGTGCCTGGAGGAGAGGGCTTGCGGGGGCTGACGAGCAGTACTTC.

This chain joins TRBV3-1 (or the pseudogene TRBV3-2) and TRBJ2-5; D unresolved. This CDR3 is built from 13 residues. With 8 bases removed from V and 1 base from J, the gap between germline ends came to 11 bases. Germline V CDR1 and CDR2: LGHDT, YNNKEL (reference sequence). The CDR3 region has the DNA TGTGCCAGCTTCCTCTCCTGCCAAGAGACCCAGTACTTC. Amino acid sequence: CASFLSCQETQYF.

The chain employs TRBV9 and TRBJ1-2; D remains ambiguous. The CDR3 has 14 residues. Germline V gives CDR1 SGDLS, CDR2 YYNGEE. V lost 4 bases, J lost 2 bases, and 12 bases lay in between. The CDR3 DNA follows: TGTGCCAGCAGCACCCGATCGGGAAACTATGGCTACACCTTC. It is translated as CASSTRSGNYGYTF.